This is a list of T cell receptor beta chains from one sample in a study of CD8+ T cells in alopecia areata. Profiled with immunoSEQ multiplex PCR; TCRdb holds only in-frame clones, not every one. The sample lists approximately 280,000 clones, 58% occurring once. This material consisted of CD4+ T cells sorted from blood, taken at week 24, from a patient treated with tofacitinib. The receptor set was obtained from a human donor with alopecia areata. Each CDR3 is given with its conserved first and last residue. D genes are given only for firm matches. Size is stated for part of the rows, as once, few or many counts, or as a class when the clone is expanded.

d_call j_call clone_size v_call cdr3_nt cdr3_aa
- TRBJ2-3 - TRBV7-3 TGTGCCAGCAGTCCGGGACTGAGCACAGATACGCAGTATTTT CASSPGLSTDTQYF
TRBD2 TRBJ2-1 - TRBV5-6 TGTGCCAGCACCGATCTGGGACTAGCGGGGGTTTCCTACAATGAGCAGTTCTTC CASTDLGLAGVSYNEQFF
- TRBJ2-6 few TRBV19 TGTGCCAGTAGATCAGGGGGGGCCAACGTCCTGACTTTC CASRSGGANVLTF
- TRBJ1-5 few TRBV7-9 TGTGCCAGCAGCCTGCCGGGGCAGCCCCAGCATTTT CASSLPGQPQHF
- TRBJ2-1 - TRBV9 TGTGCCAGCAGCCCAAGGGGGTCCGATGGGGAGCAGTTCTTC CASSPRGSDGEQFF
- TRBJ1-5 - TRBV30 TGTGCCTGGAGTCCCGACCGGGGGCAGCCCCAGCATTTT CAWSPDRGQPQHF
- TRBJ1-1 - TRBV25-1 TGTGCCAGCAGTGTAATGACAGGTGGATCGAACACTGAAGCTTTCTTT CASSVMTGGSNTEAFF
TRBD1 TRBJ1-2 few TRBV15 TGTGCCACCAGCCCCCGGGACAGAGCCTATGGCTACACCTTC CATSPRDRAYGYTF
- TRBJ1-5 - TRBV4-1 TGCGCCAGCAGCCAAGTTACGGGTGTCCAGCCCCAGCATTTT CASSQVTGVQPQHF
TRBD2 TRBJ2-3 - TRBV5-1 TGCGCCAGCAGCTTGGCGAGGAGACTAGCGGGGGGCACAGATACGCAGTATTTT CASSLARRLAGGTDTQYF
TRBD1 TRBJ1-1 - TRBV5-8 TGTGCCAGCAGCCCGGGACAGGGGAACACTGAAGCTTTCTTT CASSPGQGNTEAFF
- TRBJ2-5 few TRBV19 TGTGCCAGTAGTCGACGACAGCAACAAGAGACCCAGTACTTC CASSRRQQQETQYF
- TRBJ1-1 few TRBV9 TGTGCCAGCAGCGTAGTCGGGGAGAGCACTGAAGCTTTCTTT CASSVVGESTEAFF
- TRBJ2-7 - TRBV6-5 TGTGCCAGCAGTTACTCAAGGGCCCCCCCCGGTCACGAGCAGTACTTC CASSYSRAPPGHEQYF
- TRBJ2-7 once TRBV4-1 TGCGCCAGCAGCCAAGACGTAAGGGCACGGATATCCTACGAGCAGTACTTC CASSQDVRARISYEQYF
- TRBJ2-7 - TRBV29-1 TGCAGCGTTGGCGCGGGGGCTCTATTAAACGAGCAGTACTTC CSVGAGALLNEQYF
TRBD1 TRBJ2-3 - TRBV5-1 TGCGCCAGCAGCCCGTGGGACAGCCGAGATACGCAGTATTTT CASSPWDSRDTQYF